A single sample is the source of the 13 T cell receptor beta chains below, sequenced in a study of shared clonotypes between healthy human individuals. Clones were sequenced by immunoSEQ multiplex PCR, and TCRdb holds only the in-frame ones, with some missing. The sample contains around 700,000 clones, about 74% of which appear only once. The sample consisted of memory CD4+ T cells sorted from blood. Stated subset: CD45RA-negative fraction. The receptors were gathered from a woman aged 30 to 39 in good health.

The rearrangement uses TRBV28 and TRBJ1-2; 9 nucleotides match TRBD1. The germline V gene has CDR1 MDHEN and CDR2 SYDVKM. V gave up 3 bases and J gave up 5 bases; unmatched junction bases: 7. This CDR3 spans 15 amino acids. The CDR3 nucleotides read TGTGCCAGCAGTTTGGGACAGGGACCGGTATATGGCTACACCTTC. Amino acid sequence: CASSLGQGPVYGYTF.

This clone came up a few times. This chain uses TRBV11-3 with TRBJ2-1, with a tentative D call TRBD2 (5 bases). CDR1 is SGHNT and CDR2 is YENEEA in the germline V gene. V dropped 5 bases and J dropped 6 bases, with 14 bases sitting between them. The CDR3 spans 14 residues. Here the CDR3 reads CASSLRLASNEQFF. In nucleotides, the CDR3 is TGTGCCAGCAGCCTCCGGCTAGCTAGCAATGAGCAGTTCTTC.

The CDR3 reads CASSTSGTTYEQYF. CDR3 coding DNA: TGTGCCAGTAGTACTAGCGGCACGACCTACGAGCAGTACTTC. The chain joins TRBV19 to TRBJ2-7; 7 nucleotides match TRBD2. Germline assignment: CDR1 LNHDA and CDR2 SQIVND (reference sequence). CDR3 size: 14 residues. The ends lost 4 bases at V and 2 bases at J; junction bases unmatched: 5.

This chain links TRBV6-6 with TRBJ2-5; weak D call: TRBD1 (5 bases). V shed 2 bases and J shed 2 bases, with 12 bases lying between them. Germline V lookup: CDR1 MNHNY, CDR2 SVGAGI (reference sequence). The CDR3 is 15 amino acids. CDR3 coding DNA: TGTGCCAGCAGTTACGGAGACGACAGTCAAGAGACCCAGTACTTC. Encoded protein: CASSYGDDSQETQYF.

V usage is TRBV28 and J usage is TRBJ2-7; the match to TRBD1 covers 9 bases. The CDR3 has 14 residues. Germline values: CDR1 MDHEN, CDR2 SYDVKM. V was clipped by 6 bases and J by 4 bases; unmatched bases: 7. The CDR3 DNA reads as TGTGCCAGCAGCCGCGGACAGGGGCCTTACGAGCAGTACTTC. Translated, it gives CASSRGQGPYEQYF.

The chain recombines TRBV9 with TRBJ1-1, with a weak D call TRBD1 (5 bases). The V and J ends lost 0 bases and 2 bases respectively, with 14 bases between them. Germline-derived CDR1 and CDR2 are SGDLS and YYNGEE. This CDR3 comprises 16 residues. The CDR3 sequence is CASSVATVIGNTEAFF. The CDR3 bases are TGTGCCAGCAGCGTAGCGACAGTCATAGGAAACACTGAAGCTTTCTTT.

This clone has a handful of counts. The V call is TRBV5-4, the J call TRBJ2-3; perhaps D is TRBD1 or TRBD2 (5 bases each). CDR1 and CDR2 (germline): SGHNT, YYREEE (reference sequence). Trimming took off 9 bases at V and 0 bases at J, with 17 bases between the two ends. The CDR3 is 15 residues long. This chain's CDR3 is CATTRGAASTDTQYF. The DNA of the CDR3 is TGTGCCACCACCAGAGGGGCAGCTAGCACAGATACGCAGTATTTT.

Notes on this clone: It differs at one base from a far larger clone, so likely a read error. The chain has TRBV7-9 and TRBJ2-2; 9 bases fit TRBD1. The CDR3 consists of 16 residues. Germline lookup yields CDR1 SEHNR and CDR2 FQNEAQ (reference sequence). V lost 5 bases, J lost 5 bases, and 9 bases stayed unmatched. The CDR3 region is CASSQTGGGATGELFF. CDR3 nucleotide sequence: TGTGCCAGCAGCCAGACAGGGGGTGGGGCGACCGGGGAGCTGTTTTTT.

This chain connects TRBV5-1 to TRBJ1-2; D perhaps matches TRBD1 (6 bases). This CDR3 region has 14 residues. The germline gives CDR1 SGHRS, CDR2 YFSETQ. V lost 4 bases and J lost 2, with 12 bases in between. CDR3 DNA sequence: TGCGCCAGCAGCGTCGGGACACACAACTATGGCTACACCTTC. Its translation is CASSVGTHNYGYTF.

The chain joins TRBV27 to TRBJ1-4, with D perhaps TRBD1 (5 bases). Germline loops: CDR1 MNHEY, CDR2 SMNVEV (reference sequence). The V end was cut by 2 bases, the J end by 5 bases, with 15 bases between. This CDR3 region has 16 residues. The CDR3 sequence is CASSLQRVPGNEKLFF. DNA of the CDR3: TGTGCCAGCAGTTTACAGAGGGTACCAGGGAATGAAAAACTGTTTTTT.

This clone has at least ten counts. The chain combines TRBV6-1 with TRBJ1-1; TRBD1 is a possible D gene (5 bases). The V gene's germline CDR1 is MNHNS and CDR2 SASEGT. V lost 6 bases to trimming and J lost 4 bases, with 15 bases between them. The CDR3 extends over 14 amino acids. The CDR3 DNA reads TGTGCCAGCAGCCGGGACCCCTCAGGCACTGAAGCTTTCTTT. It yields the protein CASSRDPSGTEAFF.

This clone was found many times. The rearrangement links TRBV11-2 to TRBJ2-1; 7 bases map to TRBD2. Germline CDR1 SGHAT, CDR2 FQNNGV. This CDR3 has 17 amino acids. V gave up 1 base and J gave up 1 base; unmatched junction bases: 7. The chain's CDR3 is CASSLASGMLSYNEQFF. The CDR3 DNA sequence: TGTGCCAGCAGCTTAGCCAGCGGGATGTTATCCTACAATGAGCAGTTCTTC.

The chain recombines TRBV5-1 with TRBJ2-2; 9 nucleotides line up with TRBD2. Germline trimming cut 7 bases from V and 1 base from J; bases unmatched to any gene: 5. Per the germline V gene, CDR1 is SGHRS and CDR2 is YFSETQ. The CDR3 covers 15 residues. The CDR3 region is CASSPSGMNTGELFF. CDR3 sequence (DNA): TGCGCCAGCTCCCCTAGCGGGATGAACACCGGGGAGCTGTTTTTT.